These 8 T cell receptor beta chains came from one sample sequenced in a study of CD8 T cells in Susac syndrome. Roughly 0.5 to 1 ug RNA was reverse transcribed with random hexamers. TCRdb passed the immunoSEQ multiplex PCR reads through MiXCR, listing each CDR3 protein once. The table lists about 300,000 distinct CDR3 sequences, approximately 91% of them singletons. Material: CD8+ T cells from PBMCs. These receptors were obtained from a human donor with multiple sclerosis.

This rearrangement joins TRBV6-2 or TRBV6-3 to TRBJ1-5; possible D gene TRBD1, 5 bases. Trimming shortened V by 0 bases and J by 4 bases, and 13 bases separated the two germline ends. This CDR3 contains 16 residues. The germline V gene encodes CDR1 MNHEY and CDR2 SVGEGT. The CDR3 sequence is CASSYSPDIINQPQHF. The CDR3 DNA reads TGTGCCAGCAGTTACTCCCCGGACATCATTAATCAGCCCCAGCATTTT.

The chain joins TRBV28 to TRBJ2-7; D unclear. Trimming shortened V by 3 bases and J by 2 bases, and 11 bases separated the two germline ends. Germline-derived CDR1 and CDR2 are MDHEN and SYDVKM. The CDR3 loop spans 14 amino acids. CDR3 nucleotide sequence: TGTGCCAGCAGTTTTTGGACCGAAACCTACGAGCAGTACTTC. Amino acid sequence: CASSFWTETYEQYF.

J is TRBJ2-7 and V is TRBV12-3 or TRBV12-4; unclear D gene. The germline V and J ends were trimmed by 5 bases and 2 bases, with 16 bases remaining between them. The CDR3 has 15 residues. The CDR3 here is CASSTDGMAAYEQYF. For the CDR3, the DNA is TGTGCCAGCAGTACGGACGGAATGGCAGCCTACGAGCAGTACTTC.

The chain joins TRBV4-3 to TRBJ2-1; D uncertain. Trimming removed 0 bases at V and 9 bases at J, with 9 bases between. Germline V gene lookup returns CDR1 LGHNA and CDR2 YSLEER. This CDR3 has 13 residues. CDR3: CASSQDFRGEQFF. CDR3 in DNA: TGCGCCAGCAGCCAAGATTTTCGTGGTGAGCAGTTCTTC.

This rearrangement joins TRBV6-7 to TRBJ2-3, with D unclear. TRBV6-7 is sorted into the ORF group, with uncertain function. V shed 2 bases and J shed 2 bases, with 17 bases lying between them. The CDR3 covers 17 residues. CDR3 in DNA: TGTGCCAGCAGTTACGACTTCGGCCCTCCTTCCACAGATACGCAGTATTTT. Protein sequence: CASSYDFGPPSTDTQYF.

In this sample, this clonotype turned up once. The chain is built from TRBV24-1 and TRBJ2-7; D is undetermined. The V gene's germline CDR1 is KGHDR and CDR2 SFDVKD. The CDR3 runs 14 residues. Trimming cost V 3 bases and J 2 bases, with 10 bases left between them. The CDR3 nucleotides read TGTGCCACCAGTGATAGTCTATACCCCTACGAGCAGTACTTC. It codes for CATSDSLYPYEQYF.

This CDR3 reads CASSLPGQGSSQETQYF. In DNA, the CDR3 is TGTGCCAGCAGCTTACCTGGACAGGGGAGTAGCCAAGAGACCCAGTACTTC. The chain uses TRBV7-2 and TRBJ2-5; 9 bases fit TRBD1. The germline CDR1 and CDR2 sequences are SGHTA and FQGNSA. J gave up 1 base and V 2 bases, and 8 bases lay outside the gene matches. The CDR3 sequence is 17 residues long.

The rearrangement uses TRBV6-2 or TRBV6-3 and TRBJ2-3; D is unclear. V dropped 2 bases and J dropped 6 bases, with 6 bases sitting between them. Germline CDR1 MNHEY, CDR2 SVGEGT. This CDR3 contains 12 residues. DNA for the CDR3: TGTGCCAGCAGTTACCCCCCGGATACGCAGTATTTT. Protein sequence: CASSYPPDTQYF.